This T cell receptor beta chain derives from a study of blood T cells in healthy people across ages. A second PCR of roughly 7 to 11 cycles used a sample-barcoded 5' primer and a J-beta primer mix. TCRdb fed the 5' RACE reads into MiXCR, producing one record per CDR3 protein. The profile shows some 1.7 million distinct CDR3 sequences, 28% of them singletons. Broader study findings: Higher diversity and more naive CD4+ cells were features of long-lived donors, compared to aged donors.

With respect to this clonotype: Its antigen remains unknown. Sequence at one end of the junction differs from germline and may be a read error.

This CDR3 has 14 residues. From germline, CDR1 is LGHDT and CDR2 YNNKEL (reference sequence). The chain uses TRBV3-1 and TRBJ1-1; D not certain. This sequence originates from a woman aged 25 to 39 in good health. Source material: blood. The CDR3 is CSSSLSTLNTEAFF. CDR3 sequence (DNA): TGTTCCAGCAGCCTCTCCACTTTGAACACTGAAGCTTTCTTT.